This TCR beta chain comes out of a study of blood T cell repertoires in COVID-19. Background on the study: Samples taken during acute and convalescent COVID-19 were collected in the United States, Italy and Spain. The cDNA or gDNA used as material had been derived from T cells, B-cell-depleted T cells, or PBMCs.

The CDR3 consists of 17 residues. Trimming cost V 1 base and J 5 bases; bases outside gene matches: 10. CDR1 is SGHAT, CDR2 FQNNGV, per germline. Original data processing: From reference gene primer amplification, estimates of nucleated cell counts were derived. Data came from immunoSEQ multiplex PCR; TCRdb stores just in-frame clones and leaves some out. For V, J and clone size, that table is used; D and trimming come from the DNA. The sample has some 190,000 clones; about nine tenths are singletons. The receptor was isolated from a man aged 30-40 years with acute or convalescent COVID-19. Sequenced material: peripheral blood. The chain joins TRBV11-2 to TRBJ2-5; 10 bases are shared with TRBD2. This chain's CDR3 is CASSLVALAGGRETQYF. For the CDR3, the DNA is TGTGCCAGCAGCTTAGTCGCATTAGCGGGGGGCCGGGAGACCCAGTACTTC.